This TCR beta chain stems from a study of Tregs in tolerant kidney transplant recipients. Profiled with immunoSEQ multiplex PCR; TCRdb holds only in-frame clones, not every one. This table holds tens of thousands of clones, around 90% found once. In germline, CDR1 is SGHNT, CDR2 YYREEE (reference sequence). This CDR3 spans 15 amino acids. With V trimmed by 4 bases and J by 0 bases, 5 bases remained unmatched. Related graft donors supplied nonmyeloablative bone marrow transplants, and mixed chimerism was transient. Unstimulated Tregs (CD4+CD25+CD127-) and CD4+CD25- non-Tregs were sorted from PBMCs. V and J are TRBV5-4 and TRBJ2-3; 7 bases line up with TRBD2. The receptor was derived from a human patient who received a combined kidney and bone marrow transplant. These T cells may partly come from the graft donor. Sequencing was performed on CD8+ T cells from blood (PBMCs), taken 24 months after the transplant. This CDR3 is CASSDRAGSTDTQYF. The CDR3 bases are TGTGCCAGCAGCGATAGAGCGGGGAGCACAGATACGCAGTATTTT.